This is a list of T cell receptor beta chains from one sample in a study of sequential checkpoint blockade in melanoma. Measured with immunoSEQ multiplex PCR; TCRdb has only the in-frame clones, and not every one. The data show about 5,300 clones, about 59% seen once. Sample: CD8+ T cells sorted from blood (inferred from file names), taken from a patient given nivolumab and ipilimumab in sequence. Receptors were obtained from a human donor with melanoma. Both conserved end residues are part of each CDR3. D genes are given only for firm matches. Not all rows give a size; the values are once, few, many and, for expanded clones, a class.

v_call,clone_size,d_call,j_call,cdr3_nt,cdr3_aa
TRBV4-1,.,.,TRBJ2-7,TGCGCCAGCAGCCAGACAGAATCCTACGAGCAGTACTTC,CASSQTESYEQYF
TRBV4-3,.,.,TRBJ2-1,TGCGCCAGCAGCCAAGATTCGCCCAGGGTTTCATTCTACAATGAGCAGTTCTTC,CASSQDSPRVSFYNEQFF
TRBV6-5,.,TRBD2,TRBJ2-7,TGTGCCGGCAGTTTGACGGGGCGGGGGACCTACGAGCAGTACTTC,CAGSLTGRGTYEQYF
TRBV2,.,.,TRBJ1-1,TGTGCCAGCAGTGAACCCCGGGACACCTTGAACACTGAAGCTTTCTTT,CASSEPRDTLNTEAFF
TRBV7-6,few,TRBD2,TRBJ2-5,TGTGCCAGCAGGCCTACTAGCGGGGGCGCGGAGACCCAGTACTTC,CASRPTSGGAETQYF
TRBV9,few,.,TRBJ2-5,TGTGCCAGCAGCGTACAAAGTCTACAAGAGACCCAGTACTTC,CASSVQSLQETQYF
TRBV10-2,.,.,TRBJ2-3,TGCGCCAGCAGTGAAGTGGAGCGAGCAGATACGCAGTATTTT,CASSEVERADTQYF
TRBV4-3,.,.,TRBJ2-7,TGCGCCAGCAGCCAAGTCGCCATATCAGACTACGAGCAGTACTTC,CASSQVAISDYEQYF
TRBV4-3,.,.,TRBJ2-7,TGCGCCAGCAGCCAAGTCAGAAGCTCCTACGAGCAGTACTTC,CASSQVRSSYEQYF
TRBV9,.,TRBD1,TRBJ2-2,TGTGCCAGCAGCGTAGAGACAGGGGGCACCGGGGAGCTGTTTTTT,CASSVETGGTGELFF
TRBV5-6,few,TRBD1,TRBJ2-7,TGTGCCAGCAGCTTAGGACAGGGAGGCGAGCAGTACTTC,CASSLGQGGEQYF
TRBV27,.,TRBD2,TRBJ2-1,TGTGCCAGCACACCTCTCGGGGCTAGCGGGTACAATGAGCAGTTCTTC,CASTPLGASGYNEQFF
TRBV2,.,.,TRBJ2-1,TGTGCCAGCGGCCGGGACTTTTCCTACAATGAGCAGTTCTTC,CASGRDFSYNEQFF
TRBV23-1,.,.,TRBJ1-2,TGCGCCAGCAGCCAAGATCATGGGAGTTATGGCTACACCTTC,CASSQDHGSYGYTF
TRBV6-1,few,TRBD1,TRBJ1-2,TGTGCCAGCAGTGGCGGGACAGGCTTCTATGGAGACTACACCTTC,CASSGGTGFYGDYTF
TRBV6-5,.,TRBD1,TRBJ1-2,TGTGCCAGCAGTTCCGGGACAGGGAACTATGGCTACACCTTC,CASSSGTGNYGYTF
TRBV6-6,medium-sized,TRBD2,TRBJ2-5,TGTGCCAGCAGTACGCCTAGCGGGGGGGCAGAGACCCAGTACTTC,CASSTPSGGAETQYF
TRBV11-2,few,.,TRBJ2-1,TGTGCCAGCTGGGCCGGGGGCTACAATGAGCAGTTCTTC,CASWAGGYNEQFF
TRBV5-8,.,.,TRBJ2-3,TGTGCCAGCAGCGGCCGGCGTGTGGGAGGAGCAGATACGCAGTATTTT,CASSGRRVGGADTQYF
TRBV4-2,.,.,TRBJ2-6,TGTGCCAGCAGCCAAGATGAGAACAGTTCCTCTGGGGCCAACGTCCTGACTTTC,CASSQDENSSSGANVLTF
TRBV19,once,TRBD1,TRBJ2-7,TGTGCCAGTAGCCCTATGGGGACAGGGGCCTACGAGCAGTACTTC,CASSPMGTGAYEQYF
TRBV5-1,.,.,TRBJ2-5,TGTGCCAGCAGCTTGGGTAGGGGGTACGAGACCCAGTACTTC,CASSLGRGYETQYF
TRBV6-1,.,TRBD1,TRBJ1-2,TGTGCCAGCAGGGCGGGCAGGGGGACAGGCTATGGCTACACCTTC,CASRAGRGTGYGYTF
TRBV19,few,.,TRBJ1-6,TGTGCCAGTAGTATAGGCAGGGGTTCTTCACCCCTCCACTTT,CASSIGRGSSPLHF
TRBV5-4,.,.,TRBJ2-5,TGTGCCAGCAGGTCTACGAGGACTTCGCAACAGTACTTC,CASRSTRTSQQYF
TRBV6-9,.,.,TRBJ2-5,TGTGCCAGCAGTTCCGCGGACAGAACAGAGATCCAGTACTTC,CASSSADRTEIQYF
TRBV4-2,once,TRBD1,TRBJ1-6,TGTGCCAGCGGGGAACAGGGGACCTCACCCCTCCACTTT,CASGEQGTSPLHF
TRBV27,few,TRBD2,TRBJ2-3,TGTGCCAGCAGCGAAGGACTAGCGGGACTCACAGATACGCAGTATTTT,CASSEGLAGLTDTQYF
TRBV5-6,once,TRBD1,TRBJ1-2,TGTGCCAGCAGCCAATTAGGACAGGGAGGCTATGGCTACACCTTC,CASSQLGQGGYGYTF
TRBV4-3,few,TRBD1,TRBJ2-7,TGCGCCAGCAGCCCGGGGACAGGGGGCTACGAGCAGTACTTC,CASSPGTGGYEQYF
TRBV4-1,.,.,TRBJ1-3,TGCGCCAGCAGCCAATCGGGGACACATGGAAACACCATATATTTT,CASSQSGTHGNTIYF
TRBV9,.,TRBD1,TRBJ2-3,TGTGCCAGCAGCGTATCGGCCGGGACAGGGGCCGCAGATACGCAGTATTTT,CASSVSAGTGAADTQYF
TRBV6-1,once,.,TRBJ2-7,TGTGCCAGCAGTGAAGCCACAGGGATAGCCTACGAGCAGTACTTC,CASSEATGIAYEQYF
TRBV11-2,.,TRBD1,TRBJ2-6,TGTGCCAGCAGCCCCCGGGACAGGGGCTCTGGGGCCAACGTCCTGACTTTC,CASSPRDRGSGANVLTF
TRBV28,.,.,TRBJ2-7,TGTGCCAGCAGTTCCCCCGCGGGCCGCTCCTACGAGCAGTACTTC,CASSSPAGRSYEQYF
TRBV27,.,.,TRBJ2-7,TGTGCCAGCAGTCAAGACTTTCACGAGCAGTACTTC,CASSQDFHEQYF
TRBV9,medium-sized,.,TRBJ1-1,TGTGCCAGCAGCGAGGGGGACACTGAAGCTTTCTTT,CASSEGDTEAFF
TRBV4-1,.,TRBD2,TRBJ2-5,TGCGCCAGCAGCCAACTCGCTAGCGGGGCGATGGTCCAGTACTTC,CASSQLASGAMVQYF
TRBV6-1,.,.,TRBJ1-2,TGTGCCAGCAGAAAAGGGGGAGTGAACTATGGCTACACCTTC,CASRKGGVNYGYTF
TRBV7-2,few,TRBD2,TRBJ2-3,TGTGCCAGCAGTTTAATAGCGGGGGAACTCACAGATACGCAGTATTTT,CASSLIAGELTDTQYF
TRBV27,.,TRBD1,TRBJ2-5,TGTGCCAGCAGTTTCAGACAGGGCGGGTACCAAGAGACCCAGTACTTC,CASSFRQGGYQETQYF